This TCR beta chain comes out of a study of T cell responses to AZD1222 COVID-19 vaccine. Across the study: Second doses at about 4 or about 12 weeks were pooled.

The assay was immunoSEQ multiplex PCR, and TCRdb's table has in-frame clones only and misses some. The sample has more than 100,000 clones, 70% to 90% seen once; the top ten hold under 9%. Concerning this clone: Its antigen is not identified.

Study-level results: Spike-specific TCR breadth rose after two AZD1222 doses, and depth rose as well. Donors were largely white British and mainly female; clonal diversity was possibly underestimated.

The CDR3 covers 15 residues. The germline V gene has CDR1 MDHEN and CDR2 SYDVKM. The V gene lost 6 bases and the J gene lost 5 bases, with 17 bases spanning the gap. The input for sequencing was peripheral blood, taken on day 0 of AZD1222 vaccination. The genes are TRBV28 and TRBJ2-1; TRBD2 is a possible D gene (5 bases). The sequence was collected from an adult in good health. This CDR3 is CASSRGPLTNNEQFF. CDR3 nucleotides: TGTGCCAGCAGCCGAGGGCCTTTGACGAACAATGAGCAGTTCTTC.